The source of this T cell receptor beta chain is a study of blood T cell repertoires in COVID-19. About the study: There were acute and convalescent COVID-19 samples, and they came from the United States, Italy and Spain. The analysed material was cDNA or gDNA that came from T cells, B-cell-depleted T cells, or PBMCs.

Authors' processing steps: Estimation of nucleated cell counts was performed using reference gene primer amplification. Assay used: immunoSEQ multiplex PCR; TCRdb lists only in-frame clones, some missing. V and J calls and clone size are copied from that table; D and trimming were computed from the DNA. The profile shows around 72,000 clones, about four fifths of them singletons. This clone was detected a few times. In germline, CDR1 is KGHSH, CDR2 LQKENI. The CDR3 contains 16 residues. V trimming: 0 bases; J trimming: 4 bases; junction bases outside the gene matches: 3. Sequenced sample: peripheral blood. The chain carries TRBV18 and TRBJ2-1, with 10 bases fitting TRBD2. The source is a woman aged 55 to 70 with acute or convalescent COVID-19. CDR3 DNA sequence: TGTGCCAGCTCACCACCCAGCGGGGGGGTATACAATGAGCAGTTCTTC. Its protein is CASSPPSGGVYNEQFF.